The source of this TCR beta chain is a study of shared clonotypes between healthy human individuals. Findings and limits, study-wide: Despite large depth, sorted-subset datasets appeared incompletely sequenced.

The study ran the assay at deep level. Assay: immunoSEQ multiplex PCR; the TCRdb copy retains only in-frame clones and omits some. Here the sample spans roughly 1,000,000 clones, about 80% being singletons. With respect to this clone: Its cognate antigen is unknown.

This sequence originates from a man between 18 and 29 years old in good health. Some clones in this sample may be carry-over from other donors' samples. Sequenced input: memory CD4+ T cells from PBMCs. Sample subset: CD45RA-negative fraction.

For the CDR3, the DNA is TGTGCCAGCACAGCGGATTCGCAAGAGACCCAGTACTTC. Protein: CASTADSQETQYF. J is TRBJ2-5 and V is TRBV28; D perhaps matches TRBD2 (5 bases). CDR3 length: 13 amino acids. Germline assignment: CDR1 MDHEN and CDR2 SYDVKM. Trimming left V 7 bases short and J 2 bases short, with 11 bases between.